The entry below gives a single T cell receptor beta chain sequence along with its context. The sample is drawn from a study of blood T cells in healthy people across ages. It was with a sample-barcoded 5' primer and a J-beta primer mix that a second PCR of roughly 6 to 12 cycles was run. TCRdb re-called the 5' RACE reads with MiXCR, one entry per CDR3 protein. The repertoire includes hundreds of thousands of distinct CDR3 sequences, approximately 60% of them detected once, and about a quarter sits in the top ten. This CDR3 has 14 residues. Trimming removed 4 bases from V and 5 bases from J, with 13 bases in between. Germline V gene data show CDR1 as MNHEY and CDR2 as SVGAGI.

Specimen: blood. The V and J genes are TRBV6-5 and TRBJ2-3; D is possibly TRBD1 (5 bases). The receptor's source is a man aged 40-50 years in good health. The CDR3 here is CASSSSGWEDTQYF. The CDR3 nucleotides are TGTGCCAGCAGTTCTTCAGGGTGGGAAGATACGCAGTATTTT.